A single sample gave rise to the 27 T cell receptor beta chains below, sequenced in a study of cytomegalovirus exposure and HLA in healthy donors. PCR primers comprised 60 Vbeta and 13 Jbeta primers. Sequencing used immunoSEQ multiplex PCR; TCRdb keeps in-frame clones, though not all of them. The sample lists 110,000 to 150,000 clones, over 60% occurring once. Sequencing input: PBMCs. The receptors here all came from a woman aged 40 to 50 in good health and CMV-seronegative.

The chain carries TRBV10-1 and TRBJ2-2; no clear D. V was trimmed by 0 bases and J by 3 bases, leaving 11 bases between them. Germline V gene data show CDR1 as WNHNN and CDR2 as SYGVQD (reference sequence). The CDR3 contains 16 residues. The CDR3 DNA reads TGCGCCAGCAGTGAGTCTATTACGGCGGACACCGGGGAGCTGTTTTTT. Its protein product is CASSESITADTGELFF.

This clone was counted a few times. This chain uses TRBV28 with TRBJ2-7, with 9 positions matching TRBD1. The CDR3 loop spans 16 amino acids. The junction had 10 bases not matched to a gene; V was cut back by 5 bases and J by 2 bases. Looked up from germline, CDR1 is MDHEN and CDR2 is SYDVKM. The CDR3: CASSGTGTGRPYEQYF. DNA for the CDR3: TGTGCCAGCAGTGGAACTGGGACAGGGAGGCCCTACGAGCAGTACTTC. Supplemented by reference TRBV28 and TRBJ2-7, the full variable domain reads DVKVTQSSRYLVKRTGEKVFLECVQDMDHENMFWYRQDPGLGLRLIYFSYDVKMKEKGDIPEGYSVSREKKERFSLILESASTNQTSMYLCASSGTGTGRPYEQYFGPGTRLTVT.

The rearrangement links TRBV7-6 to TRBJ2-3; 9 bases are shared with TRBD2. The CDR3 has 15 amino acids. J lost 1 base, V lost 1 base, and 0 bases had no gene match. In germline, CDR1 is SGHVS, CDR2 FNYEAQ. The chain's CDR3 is CASSLGTSGTDTQYF. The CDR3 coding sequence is TGTGCCAGCAGCTTAGGGACTAGCGGCACAGATACGCAGTATTTT.

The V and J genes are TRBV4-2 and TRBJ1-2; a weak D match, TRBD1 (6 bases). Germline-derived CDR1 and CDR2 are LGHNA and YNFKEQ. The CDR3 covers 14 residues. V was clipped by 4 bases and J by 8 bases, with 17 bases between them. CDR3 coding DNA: TGTGCCAGCAGCCCCCCAGGAGCAGGGGAGGGCTACACCTTC. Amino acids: CASSPPGAGEGYTF.

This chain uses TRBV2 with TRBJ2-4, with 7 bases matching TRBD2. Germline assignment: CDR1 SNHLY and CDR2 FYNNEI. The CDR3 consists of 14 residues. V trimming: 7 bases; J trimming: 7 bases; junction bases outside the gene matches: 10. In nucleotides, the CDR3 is TGTGCCAGCACCACGGACGGGCGGGGGAACATTCAGTACTTC. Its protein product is CASTTDGRGNIQYF.

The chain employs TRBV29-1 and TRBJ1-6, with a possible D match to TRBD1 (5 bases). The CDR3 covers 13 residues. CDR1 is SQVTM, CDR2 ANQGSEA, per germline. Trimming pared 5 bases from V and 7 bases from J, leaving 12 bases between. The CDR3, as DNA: TGCAGCGTTCGTCGGGACTCGAATTCACCCCTCCACTTT. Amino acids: CSVRRDSNSPLHF. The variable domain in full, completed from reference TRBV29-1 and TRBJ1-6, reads SAVISQKPSRDICQRGTSLTIQCQVDSQVTMMFWYRQQPGQSLTLIATANQGSEATYESGFVIDKFPISRPNLTFSTLTVSNMSPEDSSIYLCSVRRDSNSPLHFGNGTRLTVT.

In DNA form, the CDR3 reads TGCGCCAGCCGCGACAGGCAAGTCACAGATACGCAGTATTTT. It is translated as CASRDRQVTDTQYF. This chain connects TRBV5-1 to TRBJ2-3; TRBD1 is a possible D gene (6 bases). The CDR3 contains 14 residues. V dropped 7 bases and J dropped 2 bases, with 14 bases sitting between them. From germline, CDR1 is SGHRS and CDR2 YFSETQ.

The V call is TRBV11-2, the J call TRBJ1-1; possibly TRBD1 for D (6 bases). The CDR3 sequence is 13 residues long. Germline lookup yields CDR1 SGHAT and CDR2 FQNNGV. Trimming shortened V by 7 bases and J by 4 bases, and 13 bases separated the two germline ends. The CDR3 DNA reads TGTGCCAGCAACCCACAGGGAGTCACTGAAGCTTTCTTT. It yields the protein CASNPQGVTEAFF.

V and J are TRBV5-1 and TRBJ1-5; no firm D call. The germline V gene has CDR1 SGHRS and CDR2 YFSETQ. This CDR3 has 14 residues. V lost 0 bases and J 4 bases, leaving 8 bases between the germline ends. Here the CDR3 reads CASSLGSGNQPQHF. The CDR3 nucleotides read TGCGCCAGCAGCTTGGGTAGCGGGAATCAGCCCCAGCATTTT.

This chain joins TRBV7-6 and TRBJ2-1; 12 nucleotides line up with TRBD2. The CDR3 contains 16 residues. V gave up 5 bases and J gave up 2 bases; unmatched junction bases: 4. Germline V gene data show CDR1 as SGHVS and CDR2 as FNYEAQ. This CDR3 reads CASSRTSGDTYNEQFF. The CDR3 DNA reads TGTGCCAGCAGCCGGACTAGCGGGGACACCTACAATGAGCAGTTCTTC.

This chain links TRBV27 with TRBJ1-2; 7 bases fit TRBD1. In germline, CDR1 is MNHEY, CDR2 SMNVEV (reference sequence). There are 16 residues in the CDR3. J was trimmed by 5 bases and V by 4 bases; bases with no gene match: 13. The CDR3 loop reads CASSYSGNRGPYGYTF. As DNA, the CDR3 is TGTGCCAGCAGTTATAGCGGGAACAGGGGCCCTTATGGCTACACCTTC.

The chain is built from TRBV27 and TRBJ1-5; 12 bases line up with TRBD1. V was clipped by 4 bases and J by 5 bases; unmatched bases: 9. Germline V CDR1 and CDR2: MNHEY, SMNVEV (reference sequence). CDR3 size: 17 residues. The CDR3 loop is CASSSGTGGAGHQPQHF. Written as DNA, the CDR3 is TGTGCCAGCAGTTCCGGGACAGGGGGCGCGGGTCATCAGCCCCAGCATTTT.

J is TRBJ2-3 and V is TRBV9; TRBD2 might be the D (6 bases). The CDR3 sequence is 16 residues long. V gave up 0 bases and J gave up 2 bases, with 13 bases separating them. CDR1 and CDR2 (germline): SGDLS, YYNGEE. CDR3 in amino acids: CASSVGGRTITDTQYF. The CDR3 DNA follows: TGTGCCAGCAGCGTAGGCGGACGGACTATCACAGATACGCAGTATTTT.

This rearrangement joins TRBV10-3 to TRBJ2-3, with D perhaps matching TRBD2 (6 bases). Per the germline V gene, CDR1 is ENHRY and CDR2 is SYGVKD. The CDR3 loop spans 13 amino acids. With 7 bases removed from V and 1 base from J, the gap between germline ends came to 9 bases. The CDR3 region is CAIKWEGTDTQYF. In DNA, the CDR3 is TGTGCCATCAAGTGGGAGGGCACAGATACGCAGTATTTT.

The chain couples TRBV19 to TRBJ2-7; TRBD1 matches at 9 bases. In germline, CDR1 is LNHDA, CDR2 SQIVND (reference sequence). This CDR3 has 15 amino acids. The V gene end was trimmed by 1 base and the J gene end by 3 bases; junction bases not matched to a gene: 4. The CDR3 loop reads CASSIAGTGIYEQYF. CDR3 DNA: TGTGCCAGTAGTATAGCAGGGACAGGGATCTACGAGCAGTACTTC.

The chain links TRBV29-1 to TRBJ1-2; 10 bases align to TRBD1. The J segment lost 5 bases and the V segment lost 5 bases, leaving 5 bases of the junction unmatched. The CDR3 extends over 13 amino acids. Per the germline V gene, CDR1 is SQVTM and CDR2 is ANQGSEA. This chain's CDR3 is CSVSRDRGYGYTF. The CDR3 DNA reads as TGCAGCGTTTCGCGGGACAGGGGATATGGCTACACCTTC.

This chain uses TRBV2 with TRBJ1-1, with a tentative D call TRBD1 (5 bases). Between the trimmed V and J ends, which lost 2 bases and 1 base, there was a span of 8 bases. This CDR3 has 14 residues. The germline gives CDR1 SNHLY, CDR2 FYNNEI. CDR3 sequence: CASSERGGNTEAFF. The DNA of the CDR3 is TGTGCCAGCAGTGAAAGGGGCGGGAACACTGAAGCTTTCTTT.

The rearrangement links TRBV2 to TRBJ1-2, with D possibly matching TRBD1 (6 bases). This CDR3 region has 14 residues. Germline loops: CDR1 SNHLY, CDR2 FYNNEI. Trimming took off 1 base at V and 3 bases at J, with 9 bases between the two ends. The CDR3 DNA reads TGTGCCAGCAGTGAAGACAGGGAACACTATGGCTACACCTTC. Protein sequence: CASSEDREHYGYTF.

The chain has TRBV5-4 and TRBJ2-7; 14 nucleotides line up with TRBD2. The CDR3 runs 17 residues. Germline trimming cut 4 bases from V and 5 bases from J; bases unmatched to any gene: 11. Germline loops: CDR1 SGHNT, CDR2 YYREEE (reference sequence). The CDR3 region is CASSRGLAGGWVDEQYF. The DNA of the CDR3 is TGTGCCAGCAGCCGTGGACTAGCGGGAGGATGGGTCGACGAGCAGTACTTC. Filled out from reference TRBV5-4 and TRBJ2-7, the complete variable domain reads ETGVTQSPTHLIKTRGQQVTLRCSSQSGHNTVSWYQQALGQGPQFIFQYYREEENGRGNFPPRFSGLQFPNYSSELNVNALELDDSALYLCASSRGLAGGWVDEQYFGPGTRLTVT.

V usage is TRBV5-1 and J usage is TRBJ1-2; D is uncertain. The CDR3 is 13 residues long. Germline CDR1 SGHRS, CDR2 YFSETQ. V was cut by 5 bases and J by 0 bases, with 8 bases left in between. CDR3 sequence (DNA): TGCGCCAGCAGTCCCTCGGCTAACTATGGCTACACCTTC. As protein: CASSPSANYGYTF.

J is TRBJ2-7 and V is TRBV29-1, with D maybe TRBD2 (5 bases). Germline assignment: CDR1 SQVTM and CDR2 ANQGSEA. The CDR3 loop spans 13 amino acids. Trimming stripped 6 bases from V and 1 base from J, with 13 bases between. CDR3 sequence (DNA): TGCAGCGTGGGCCCCGGGGTTTCCTACGAGCAGTACTTC. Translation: CSVGPGVSYEQYF.

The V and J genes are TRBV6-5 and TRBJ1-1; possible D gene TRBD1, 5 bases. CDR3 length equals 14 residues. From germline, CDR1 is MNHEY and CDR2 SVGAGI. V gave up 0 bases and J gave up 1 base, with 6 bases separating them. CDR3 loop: CASSYSDRNTEAFF. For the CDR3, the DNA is TGTGCCAGCAGTTACTCCGACAGGAACACTGAAGCTTTCTTT.

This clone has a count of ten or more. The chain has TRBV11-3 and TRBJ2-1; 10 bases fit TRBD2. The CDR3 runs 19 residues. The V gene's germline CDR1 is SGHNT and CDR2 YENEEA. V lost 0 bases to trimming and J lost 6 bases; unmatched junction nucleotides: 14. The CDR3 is CASSLDPPSGGQGGNEQFF. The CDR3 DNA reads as TGTGCCAGCAGCTTAGATCCTCCTAGCGGGGGCCAGGGGGGCAATGAGCAGTTCTTC.

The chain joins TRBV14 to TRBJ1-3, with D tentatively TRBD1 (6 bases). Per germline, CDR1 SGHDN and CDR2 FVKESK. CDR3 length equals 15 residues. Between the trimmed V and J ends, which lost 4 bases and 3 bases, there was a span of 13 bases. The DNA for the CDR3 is TGTGCCAGCAGCCGGGACATCTTTGTTGGAAACACCATATATTTT. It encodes CASSRDIFVGNTIYF.

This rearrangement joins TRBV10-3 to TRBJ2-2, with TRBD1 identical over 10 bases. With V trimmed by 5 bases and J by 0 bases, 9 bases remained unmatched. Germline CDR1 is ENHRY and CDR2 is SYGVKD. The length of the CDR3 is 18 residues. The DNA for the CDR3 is TGTGCCATCAGTATGACAGGGGGCCAAAGAACGAACACCGGGGAGCTGTTTTTT. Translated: CAISMTGGQRTNTGELFF.

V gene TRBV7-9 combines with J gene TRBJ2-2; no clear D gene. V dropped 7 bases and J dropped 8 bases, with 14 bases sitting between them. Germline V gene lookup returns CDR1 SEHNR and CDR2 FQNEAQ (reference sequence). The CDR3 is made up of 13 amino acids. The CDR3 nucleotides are TGTGCCAGCACCCGAGCTTCCGAAGGGGAGCTGTTTTTT. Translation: CASTRASEGELFF. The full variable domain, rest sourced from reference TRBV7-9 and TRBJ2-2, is DTGVSQNPRHKITKRGQNVTFRCDPISEHNRLYWYRQTLGQGPEFLTYFQNEAQLEKSRLLSDRFSAERPKGSFSTLEIQRTEQGDSAMYLCASTRASEGELFFGEGSRLTVL.

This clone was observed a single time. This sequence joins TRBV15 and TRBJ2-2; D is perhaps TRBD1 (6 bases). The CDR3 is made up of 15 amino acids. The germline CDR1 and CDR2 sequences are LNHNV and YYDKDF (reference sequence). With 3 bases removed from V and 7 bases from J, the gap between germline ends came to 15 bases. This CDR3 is CATSRARGEIGELFF. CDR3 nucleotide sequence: TGTGCCACCAGCAGGGCCAGGGGAGAGATCGGGGAGCTGTTTTTT.